This T cell receptor (beta chain) is drawn from a study of blood T cell repertoires in COVID-19. Study summary: Italy, Spain and the United States were the sources of the convalescent and acute COVID-19 samples. PBMCs, B-cell-depleted T cells, or T cells were the source of the cDNA or gDNA that made up the material.

This CDR3 region has 16 residues. The ends lost 4 bases at V and 5 bases at J; junction bases unmatched: 7. Germline CDR1 SGHRS, CDR2 YFSETQ. In the original workflow: Amplifying reference gene primers gave estimates of nucleated cell counts. Profiling relied on immunoSEQ multiplex PCR, and the TCRdb table lists in-frame clones only, not all of them. The V and J calls and clone size come from that table; D and trimming were worked out from the DNA. This table has about half a million clones, approximately 83% appearing once. The genes are TRBV5-1 and TRBJ2-2; the match to TRBD2 covers 11 bases. This sequence was found in a human donor in a cohort sampled during active COVID-19. The sequencing sample was made of peripheral blood. The chain's CDR3 is CASSPTGTSGTGELFF. DNA for the CDR3: TGCGCCAGCAGCCCGACGGGGACTAGCGGAACCGGGGAGCTGTTTTTT.